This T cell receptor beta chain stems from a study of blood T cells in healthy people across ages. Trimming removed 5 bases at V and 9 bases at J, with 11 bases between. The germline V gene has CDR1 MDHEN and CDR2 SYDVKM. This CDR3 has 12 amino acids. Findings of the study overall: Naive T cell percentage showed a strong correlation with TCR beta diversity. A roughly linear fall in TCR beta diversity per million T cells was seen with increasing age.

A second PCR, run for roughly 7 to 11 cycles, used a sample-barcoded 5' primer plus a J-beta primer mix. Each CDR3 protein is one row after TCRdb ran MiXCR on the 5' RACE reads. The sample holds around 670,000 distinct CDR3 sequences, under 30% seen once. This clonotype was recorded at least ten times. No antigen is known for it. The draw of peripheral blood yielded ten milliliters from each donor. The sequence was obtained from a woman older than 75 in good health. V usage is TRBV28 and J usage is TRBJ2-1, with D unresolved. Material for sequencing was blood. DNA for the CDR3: TGTGCCAGCAGTGCCTTTGAAGTTGAGCAGTTCTTC. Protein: CASSAFEVEQFF.